This note documents a single TCR beta chain sequence. There are a few counts of this clonotype. Its antigen remains unidentified. No base-level quality is on record; no much larger clone is a single base apart. Library construction relied on 5' RACE. TCRdb names Illumina HiSeq 2500 as the instrument used. The second PCR ran for about 7 to 11 cycles and used a J-beta primer mix along with a sample-barcoded 5' primer. Each TCR beta cDNA molecule received a unique molecular identifier from a template-switch 5' adaptor carrying 12 random nucleotides. Each sample yielded at least 3 million CDR3-containing paired-end reads. All of the RNA was converted into first-strand cDNA using the Mint cDNA synthesis kit, with a TRBC-specific oligonucleotide serving as the primer. After uracil-DNA glycosylase treatment, a first 18-cycle PCR used universal primers M1SS and BC2_uni_R on all cDNA. As for the authors' bioinformatics: For normalization, 1 million high-quality reads were randomly selected from each sample, with every read carrying a distinct molecular identifier. Instead of being binned into consensus sequences, reads that shared molecular identifiers were thrown out. CDR3 identification, clonotype clustering and error correction used MiTCR with a Q25 quality threshold and the strictest error-elimination algorithm. Lower-bound total TCR beta diversity was estimated with a nonparametric unseen species model using Euler transformation. TCRdb reworked the public reads: Q25 trimming with fastp, MiXCR clone assembly, productive beta chains retained. Rows with one shared CDR3 protein collapse into an entry with the most common genes and DNA. The V and J calls and clone size are TCRdb's, not the authors'. A total of roughly 1.4 million distinct CDR3 sequences appear in this sample, around 55% of them only once. 6.7% of the sample goes to the ten largest clones.

Donors were a few dozen systemically healthy Caucasian individuals from Russia aged roughly 6 to 95 years. About 9.1 milliliters of peripheral blood were collected from each donor into EDTA-treated Vacutainer tubes. PBMCs were isolated by Ficoll-Paque density-gradient centrifugation, with at least 6 million obtained per sample. Total RNA was extracted from PBMCs with Trizol reagent, with at least 5.5 micrograms obtained per sample. For every donor, flow cytometry on a PBMC aliquot measured the percentage of naive CD45RAhigh/CD27high T cells. The data stem from a study of blood T cells in healthy people across ages (dated by TCRdb to the mid-2010s). Background for the entire study: Template switching captured roughly one uniquely barcoded TCR beta cDNA molecule per two T cells in model experiments. To track age-related changes in TCR beta repertoire diversity, the study relied on deep sequencing normalized with unique cDNA molecular identifiers. The donors were divided into four age groups: young (average around 17 years), middle-aged (about 39), aged (around 67) and long-lived (roughly 88). Using the same blood draw, the study looked at two additional independent replicas of 1 million unique cDNA reads for two donors, one aged 18 to 30 and the other aged 80 or older. To avoid experimental bias, donors of different ages were randomly spread across the sequencing lanes. Overall study results and their limits: Observed TCR beta diversity per million T cells fell roughly linearly with age, and a significant reduction was already apparent by age roughly 40. Because the CMV infection status of the donors was unknown, age-related changes in expanded clonotypes may potentially have been confounded. Estimates of total diversity based on one million sequenced T cells were considered lower bounds and underestimates. A strong correlation was found between observed TCR beta diversity and the percentage of naive T cells measured by flow cytometry. Since profiling was done on bulk unsorted PBMCs, naive and antigen-experienced compartments could not be conclusively compared. The long-lived group showed more naive CD4+ T cells, fewer expanded clones and increased TCR diversity than the aged group, suggesting age selection.

The sample comprised blood. The sequence derives from a man between 18 and 29 years old in good health.

Here is the DNA: TGTGCCAGCAGTTTAACAGGGACGGTCTCCTACGAGCAGTACTTC. The translation is CASSLTGTVSYEQYF. The chain was built from TRBV27 and TRBJ2-7; the D region possibly corresponds to TRBD1 (6 bases align). Via the germline V gene (reference sequence), CDR1 is MNHEY and CDR2 SMNVEV. At the junction V is shortened by 2 bases and J by 0 bases, with 11 bases in between. CDR3 length: 15 amino acids, cysteine to phenylalanine. Just the 45-base CDR3 DNA is kept, in frame starting at base 1.